One T cell receptor (beta chain) is described in this entry. Its antigen is unknown. What went into each PCR as a spike was synthetic TCR analog templates. Profiling relied on immunoSEQ multiplex PCR, and the TCRdb table lists in-frame clones only, not all of them. This sample carries tens of thousands of clones, around 84% of them seen once, and the ten largest clones take roughly 2.7%. The entry originates in a study of PD-L1 blockade in urothelial cancer. For the study at large: Counts from blood samples showed a median of roughly 150,000 T cells. Points from the study as a whole: Lower than median blood TCR clonality before treatment predicted better survival.

V was pared by 6 bases and J by 7 bases, with 15 bases of the junction left unmatched. Germline V gene sequence: CDR1 SGHNT, CDR2 YENEEA. This CDR3 comprises 16 residues. J is TRBJ2-3 and V is TRBV11-3, with 8 bases matching TRBD2. This material consisted of PBMCs, taken around atezolizumab (anti-PD-L1) treatment. The origin of this receptor is a man aged 70 or older with urothelial cancer. CDR3 sequence reads: CASSLLGSGRLNTQYF. As DNA, the CDR3 is TGTGCCAGCAGTCTCCTGGGAAGCGGGAGACTGAATACGCAGTATTTT.